This is a list of T cell receptor beta chains from one sample in a study of vaccination and CD4 T cells after COVID-19. A single record per CDR3 protein comes from TCRdb applying MiXCR to the PCR reads. The data hold approximately 20,000 distinct CDR3 sequences, with 42% observed a single time. The antigens for these receptors are not known. This material consisted of CD4+ T cells from blood, cultured in vitro, taken before SARS-CoV-2 vaccination. The receptors were gathered from a human donor who received a COVID-19 vaccine. Each CDR3 is given with its conserved first and last residue. D genes are given only for firm matches. Only part of the rows carry a size: once, few, many, or a class if the clone is expanded.

V: TRBV7-8; size: NA; D: NA; length: 15; J: TRBJ1-6; CDR3: CASSLLSSYNSPLHF; DNA: TGTGCCAGCAGCTTACTCAGCTCCTATAATTCACCCCTCCACTTT
V: TRBV7-9; size: few; D: NA; length: 14; J: TRBJ2-7; CDR3: CASSLDRERYEQYF; DNA: TGTGCCAGCAGCTTAGACAGGGAACGCTACGAGCAGTACTTC
V: TRBV7-2; size: NA; D: NA; length: 14; J: TRBJ1-1; CDR3: CASSLDGGDTEAFF; DNA: TGTGCCAGCAGCTTAGATGGGGGAGACACTGAAGCTTTCTTT
V: TRBV12-3/TRBV12-4; size: NA; D: TRBD1; length: 13; J: TRBJ1-2; CDR3: CASRQQGGYGYTF; DNA: TGTGCCAGCAGACAACAGGGGGGATATGGCTACACCTTC
V: TRBV19; size: NA; D: NA; length: 13; J: TRBJ1-2; CDR3: CASYLGPSYGYTF; DNA: TGTGCCAGTTACCTCGGGCCTTCCTATGGCTACACCTTC
V: TRBV9; size: NA; D: NA; length: 13; J: TRBJ1-1; CDR3: CASSVLDRSEAFF; DNA: TGTGCCAGCAGCGTACTCGACAGGAGTGAAGCTTTCTTT
V: TRBV29-1; size: few; D: TRBD1; length: 12; J: TRBJ1-2; CDR3: CSVGQGARGYTF; DNA: TGCAGCGTTGGCCAGGGGGCAAGGGGCTACACCTTC
V: TRBV2; size: NA; D: NA; length: 16; J: TRBJ1-1; CDR3: CARRKEGLYMNTEAFF; DNA: TGTGCCAGGCGTAAGGAGGGGCTCTACATGAACACTGAAGCTTTCTTT
V: TRBV6-1; size: NA; D: NA; length: 15; J: TRBJ2-6; CDR3: CASSGGGSGANVLTF; DNA: TGTGCCAGCAGCGGAGGGGGGAGTGGGGCCAACGTCCTGACTTTC
V: TRBV4-1; size: NA; D: TRBD2; length: 18; J: TRBJ2-5; CDR3: CASSPTPGTSKARETQYF; DNA: TGCGCCAGCAGCCCAACCCCCGGGACTAGCAAGGCCCGGGAGACCCAGTACTTC
V: TRBV24-1; size: NA; D: TRBD1; length: 17; J: TRBJ2-5; CDR3: CATSDGGQGLGGETQYF; DNA: TGTGCCACCAGTGATGGAGGACAGGGGCTGGGAGGGGAGACCCAGTACTTC
V: TRBV19; size: NA; D: NA; length: 15; J: TRBJ2-2; CDR3: CASKRRERVTGELFF; DNA: TGTGCCAGTAAGCGGCGTGAGCGGGTCACCGGGGAGCTGTTTTTT
V: TRBV24-1; size: NA; D: TRBD2; length: 16; J: TRBJ2-5; CDR3: CATSDLQRGGRETQYF; DNA: TGTGCCACCAGTGATTTGCAGAGGGGCGGGAGGGAGACCCAGTACTTC
V: TRBV20-1; size: few; D: TRBD2; length: 15; J: TRBJ2-5; CDR3: CSARVAGGSTETQYF; DNA: TGCAGTGCTAGGGTAGCGGGGGGGTCCACAGAGACCCAGTACTTC
V: TRBV20-1; size: few; D: NA; length: 16; J: TRBJ2-3; CDR3: CSARWRVSPSTDTQYF; DNA: TGCAGTGCTAGATGGCGGGTAAGTCCTAGCACAGATACGCAGTATTTT
V: TRBV11-3; size: few; D: NA; length: 14; J: TRBJ1-1; CDR3: CASSLEGRNTEAFF; DNA: TGTGCCAGCAGCTTGGAAGGGCGGAACACTGAAGCTTTCTTT
V: TRBV29-1; size: NA; D: TRBD2; length: 18; J: TRBJ2-5; CDR3: CSVEEEWTSGGSQETQYF; DNA: TGCAGCGTTGAAGAAGAGTGGACTAGCGGGGGGTCTCAAGAGACCCAGTACTTC
V: TRBV12-5; size: NA; D: TRBD1; length: 13; J: TRBJ2-1; CDR3: CASLTGAYNEQFF; DNA: TGTGCTAGTTTGACAGGGGCCTACAATGAGCAGTTCTTC
V: TRBV12-3/TRBV12-4; size: NA; D: TRBD1; length: 15; J: TRBJ2-7; CDR3: CASSLSPGTGYEQYF; DNA: TGTGCCAGCAGTTTATCCCCCGGGACAGGATACGAGCAGTACTTC
V: TRBV6-1; size: few; D: TRBD1; length: 12; J: TRBJ1-2; CDR3: CASKQGLYGYTF; DNA: TGTGCCAGCAAACAGGGGCTCTATGGCTACACCTTC
V: TRBV20-1; size: NA; D: TRBD1; length: 16; J: TRBJ2-3; CDR3: CSAKVGTGALSDTQYF; DNA: TGCAGTGCTAAGGTGGGGACAGGGGCGCTGTCAGATACGCAGTATTTT
V: TRBV19; size: NA; D: TRBD1; length: 15; J: TRBJ2-7; CDR3: CASSIDRDRWNEQYF; DNA: TGTGCCAGTAGTATAGATCGGGACAGATGGAACGAGCAGTACTTC
V: TRBV9; size: NA; D: NA; length: 15; J: TRBJ1-2; CDR3: CASSVSSGFSYGYTF; DNA: TGTGCCAGCAGCGTATCTTCGGGATTTAGCTATGGCTACACCTTC
V: TRBV7-2; size: once; D: NA; length: 17; J: TRBJ1-4; CDR3: CASSRALGGRRGEKLFF; DNA: TGTGCCAGCAGCCGAGCTCTGGGGGGGAGGAGGGGAGAAAAACTGTTTTTT
V: TRBV6-1; size: NA; D: NA; length: 15; J: TRBJ1-6; CDR3: CASSEAHQGRSPLHF; DNA: TGTGCCAGCAGTGAAGCGCACCAGGGCAGGTCACCCCTCCACTTT
V: TRBV19; size: NA; D: TRBD1; length: 15; J: TRBJ1-2; CDR3: CASSPQRQGLGGYTF; DNA: TGTGCCAGTAGTCCACAGAGACAGGGGCTGGGTGGCTACACCTTC